This TCR beta chain was profiled in a study of T cell changes during pregnancy in multiple sclerosis. CDR1 is SGHRS and CDR2 is YFSETQ in the germline V gene. The CDR3 spans 15 residues. Trimming took 0 bases from V and 1 from J, leaving 9 bases between them. Profiled with immunoSEQ multiplex PCR; TCRdb holds only in-frame clones, not every one. The sample lists around 72,000 clones; around 92% were seen once. This clonotype was sampled from a female donor in good health, enrolled as a control in a pregnancy study. The chain joins TRBV5-1 to TRBJ2-3, with D tentatively TRBD2 (5 bases). The material sequenced was peripheral blood, taken in the third trimester of pregnancy. The DNA for the CDR3 is TGCGCCAGCAGCTTGGTGGCGGGCCGCACAGATACGCAGTATTTT. This encodes CASSLVAGRTDTQYF.